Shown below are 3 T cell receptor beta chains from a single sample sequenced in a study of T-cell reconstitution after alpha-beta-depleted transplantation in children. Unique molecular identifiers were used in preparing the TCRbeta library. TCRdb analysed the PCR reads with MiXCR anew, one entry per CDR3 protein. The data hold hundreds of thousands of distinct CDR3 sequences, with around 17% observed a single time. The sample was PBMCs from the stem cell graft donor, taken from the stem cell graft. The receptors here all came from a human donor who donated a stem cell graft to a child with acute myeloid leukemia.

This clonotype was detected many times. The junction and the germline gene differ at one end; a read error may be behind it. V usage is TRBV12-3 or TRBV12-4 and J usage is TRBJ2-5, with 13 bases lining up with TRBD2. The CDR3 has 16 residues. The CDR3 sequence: CASSSGLAGDQETQYF. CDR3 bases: TGTGCCAGCAGTTCTGGACTAGCGGGGGACCAGGAGACCCAGTACTTC.

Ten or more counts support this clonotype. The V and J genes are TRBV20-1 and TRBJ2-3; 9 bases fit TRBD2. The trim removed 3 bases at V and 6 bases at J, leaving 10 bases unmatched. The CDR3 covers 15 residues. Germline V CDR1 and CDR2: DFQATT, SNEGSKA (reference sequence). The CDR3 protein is CSARPPAGGTDTQYF. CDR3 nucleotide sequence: TGCAGTGCTAGGCCGCCCGCGGGGGGGACGGATACGCAGTATTTT.

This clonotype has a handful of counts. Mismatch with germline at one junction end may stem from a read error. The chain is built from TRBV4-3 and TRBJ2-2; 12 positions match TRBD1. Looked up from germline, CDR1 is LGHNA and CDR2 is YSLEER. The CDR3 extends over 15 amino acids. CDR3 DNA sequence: TGCGCCAGCAGCCAGGGACAGGGGGCAACCGGGGAGCGGTTTTTT. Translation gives CASSQGQGATGERFF.